Listed below are T cell receptor beta chains from one sample, sequenced in a study of T cell responses to AZD1222 COVID-19 vaccine. Sequencing was performed with immunoSEQ multiplex PCR; in TCRdb, only in-frame clones are kept and a portion is missing. The sample records about 40,000 clones, 80% to 90% being singletons. Source: peripheral blood, taken 28 days after the second dose of the MenACWY control vaccine. Receptors originate from an adult who received the MenACWY meningococcal vaccine as a control. The CDR3 runs from the conserved cysteine through the conserved F or W. D genes are given only for firm matches. Size values are once, few and many counts, or a class for expanded clones, and some rows have none.

clone_size: NA; d_call: NA; v_call: TRBV5-4; j_call: TRBJ2-1; cdr3_aa: CASSLEVTGTGEQFF; cdr3_nt: TGTGCCAGCAGCTTGGAGGTCACAGGGACTGGTGAGCAGTTCTTC
clone_size: NA; d_call: TRBD1; v_call: TRBV5-1; j_call: TRBJ1-4; cdr3_aa: CASSSSGTGAIGGEKLFF; cdr3_nt: TGCGCCAGCAGCTCATCCGGGACAGGGGCCATCGGCGGTGAAAAACTGTTTTTT
clone_size: NA; d_call: NA; v_call: TRBV9; j_call: TRBJ2-3; cdr3_aa: CASSEDPTDTQYF; cdr3_nt: TGTGCCAGCAGCGAGGACCCCACAGATACGCAGTATTTT
clone_size: NA; d_call: NA; v_call: TRBV6-4; j_call: TRBJ2-5; cdr3_aa: CASSPEEGGVETQYF; cdr3_nt: TGTGCCAGCAGTCCCGAGGAGGGGGGGGTGGAGACCCAGTACTTC
clone_size: NA; d_call: NA; v_call: TRBV7-9; j_call: TRBJ2-3; cdr3_aa: CASARGPPGGNTQYF; cdr3_nt: TGTGCCAGCGCAAGAGGACCCCCGGGCGGTAATACGCAGTATTTT
clone_size: NA; d_call: TRBD2; v_call: TRBV27; j_call: TRBJ2-1; cdr3_aa: CASSPGLGMSVNEQFF; cdr3_nt: TGTGCCAGCAGTCCCGGACTAGGGATGAGTGTAAATGAGCAGTTCTTC
clone_size: NA; d_call: NA; v_call: TRBV15; j_call: TRBJ2-5; cdr3_aa: CATSASGKTLGETQYF; cdr3_nt: TGTGCCACCAGCGCCTCTGGCAAAACATTGGGGGAGACCCAGTACTTC
clone_size: NA; d_call: NA; v_call: TRBV18; j_call: TRBJ2-1; cdr3_aa: CASSPGGLRPNEQFF; cdr3_nt: TGTGCCAGCTCACCTGGGGGACTTAGGCCCAATGAGCAGTTCTTC
clone_size: NA; d_call: NA; v_call: TRBV12-3/TRBV12-4; j_call: TRBJ2-1; cdr3_aa: CASSNKLALAQFF; cdr3_nt: TGTGCCAGCAGTAACAAACTGGCGTTAGCGCAGTTCTTC
clone_size: once; d_call: NA; v_call: TRBV29-1; j_call: TRBJ2-1; cdr3_aa: CSAGQLHEQFF; cdr3_nt: TGCAGCGCCGGACAGTTACATGAGCAGTTCTTC
clone_size: NA; d_call: TRBD1; v_call: TRBV5-1; j_call: TRBJ1-2; cdr3_aa: CASSFPGGTGQGGYTF; cdr3_nt: TGCGCCAGCAGCTTCCCTGGCGGGACAGGGCAGGGAGGCTACACCTTC
clone_size: NA; d_call: TRBD1; v_call: TRBV28; j_call: TRBJ1-2; cdr3_aa: CASSSPGTGTNYGYTF; cdr3_nt: TGTGCCAGCAGTTCACCCGGGACAGGGACAAACTATGGCTACACCTTC
clone_size: NA; d_call: NA; v_call: TRBV24-1; j_call: TRBJ2-1; cdr3_aa: CATSDFEEQFF; cdr3_nt: TGTGCCACCAGTGATTTCGAAGAGCAGTTCTTC
clone_size: NA; d_call: NA; v_call: TRBV28; j_call: TRBJ1-2; cdr3_aa: CASSFSGVYGYTF; cdr3_nt: TGTGCCAGCAGTTTTTCAGGGGTATATGGCTACACCTTC
clone_size: NA; d_call: TRBD1; v_call: TRBV19; j_call: TRBJ1-5; cdr3_aa: CASSTPGTGAQPQHF; cdr3_nt: TGTGCCAGTAGTACCCCCGGGACAGGGGCCCAGCCCCAGCATTTT
clone_size: NA; d_call: NA; v_call: TRBV7-9; j_call: TRBJ1-4; cdr3_aa: CASSSPGTAEKLFF; cdr3_nt: TGTGCCAGCAGCTCCCCCGGGACGGCTGAAAAACTGTTTTTT
clone_size: NA; d_call: NA; v_call: TRBV2; j_call: TRBJ2-7; cdr3_aa: CASIGDTSSYEQYF; cdr3_nt: TGTGCCAGCATTGGGGACACCAGCTCCTACGAGCAGTACTTC
clone_size: NA; d_call: TRBD2; v_call: TRBV27; j_call: TRBJ2-1; cdr3_aa: CASSTGGPYGNEQFF; cdr3_nt: TGTGCCAGCAGTACGGGAGGACCCTATGGCAATGAGCAGTTCTTC
clone_size: NA; d_call: NA; v_call: TRBV19; j_call: TRBJ2-7; cdr3_aa: CASSKVALSYEQYF; cdr3_nt: TGTGCCAGTAGTAAGGTCGCCCTCTCCTACGAGCAGTACTTC
clone_size: NA; d_call: NA; v_call: TRBV5-1; j_call: TRBJ2-3; cdr3_aa: CASSLARLFRDLTDTQYF; cdr3_nt: TGCGCCAGCAGCTTGGCCAGATTATTCCGGGATCTCACAGATACGCAGTATTTT
clone_size: NA; d_call: NA; v_call: TRBV2; j_call: TRBJ1-2; cdr3_aa: CAWDGYTF; cdr3_nt: TGTGCCTGGGATGGCTACACCTTC
clone_size: NA; d_call: NA; v_call: TRBV11-2; j_call: TRBJ2-7; cdr3_aa: CASSLWDEQYF; cdr3_nt: TGTGCCAGCAGCTTATGGGACGAGCAGTACTTC
clone_size: NA; d_call: NA; v_call: TRBV3-1/TRBV3-2; j_call: TRBJ1-4; cdr3_aa: CASSQDAGLFF; cdr3_nt: TGTGCCAGCAGCCAAGATGCGGGACTGTTTTTT
clone_size: few; d_call: NA; v_call: TRBV4-1; j_call: TRBJ2-2; cdr3_aa: CASSQVLTGELFF; cdr3_nt: TGCGCCAGCAGCCAAGTACTCACCGGGGAGCTGTTTTTT
clone_size: NA; d_call: TRBD2; v_call: TRBV6-4; j_call: TRBJ2-1; cdr3_aa: CASSEIGLAGSNEQFF; cdr3_nt: TGTGCCAGCAGTGAGATAGGGCTAGCGGGAAGCAATGAGCAGTTCTTC
clone_size: NA; d_call: NA; v_call: TRBV6-1; j_call: TRBJ2-2; cdr3_aa: CASSYRELFF; cdr3_nt: TGTGCCAGCAGTTACAGGGAGCTGTTTTTT
clone_size: NA; d_call: TRBD1; v_call: TRBV19; j_call: TRBJ1-5; cdr3_aa: CASSMGRQGRKPQHF; cdr3_nt: TGTGCCAGTAGTATGGGGAGACAGGGAAGGAAGCCCCAGCATTTT
clone_size: NA; d_call: TRBD2; v_call: TRBV10-2; j_call: TRBJ2-2; cdr3_aa: CARGSGTTTGELFF; cdr3_nt: TGCGCCAGAGGTAGCGGGACCACCACCGGGGAGCTGTTTTTT
clone_size: NA; d_call: NA; v_call: TRBV3-1/TRBV3-2; j_call: TRBJ1-6; cdr3_aa: CASSQDPSSGPLHF; cdr3_nt: TGTGCCAGCAGCCAAGATCCGTCCTCCGGACCCCTCCACTTT
clone_size: NA; d_call: NA; v_call: TRBV7-9; j_call: TRBJ2-7; cdr3_aa: CASSLVLPSSYEQYF; cdr3_nt: TGTGCCAGCAGCTTAGTCCTGCCAAGCTCCTACGAGCAGTACTTC
clone_size: NA; d_call: NA; v_call: TRBV2; j_call: TRBJ2-7; cdr3_aa: CASTRATGPYEQYF; cdr3_nt: TGTGCCAGCACAAGGGCGACGGGCCCTTACGAGCAGTACTTC
clone_size: NA; d_call: NA; v_call: TRBV7-8; j_call: TRBJ2-3; cdr3_aa: CASSPRDTQYF; cdr3_nt: TGTGCCAGCAGCCCCCGGGATACGCAGTATTTT
clone_size: NA; d_call: NA; v_call: TRBV5-4; j_call: TRBJ2-1; cdr3_aa: CASSLDMEGQFF; cdr3_nt: TGTGCCAGCAGCTTAGACATGGAAGGACAGTTCTTC
clone_size: NA; d_call: NA; v_call: TRBV6-6; j_call: TRBJ2-7; cdr3_aa: CASSYQETRVYEQYF; cdr3_nt: TGTGCCAGCAGTTATCAGGAGACTAGAGTTTACGAGCAGTACTTC
clone_size: NA; d_call: NA; v_call: TRBV4-2; j_call: TRBJ2-3; cdr3_aa: CASSQLTDTDTQYF; cdr3_nt: TGTGCCAGCAGCCAACTGACGGACACAGATACGCAGTATTTT
clone_size: NA; d_call: TRBD2; v_call: TRBV24-1; j_call: TRBJ2-2; cdr3_aa: CATSDPWSGLGSTGELFF; cdr3_nt: TGTGCCACCAGTGATCCCTGGTCGGGACTAGGTTCCACCGGGGAGCTGTTTTTT
clone_size: NA; d_call: TRBD1; v_call: TRBV28; j_call: TRBJ1-3; cdr3_aa: CATDRGLGNTIYF; cdr3_nt: TGTGCCACCGACAGGGGGCTGGGAAACACCATATATTTT
clone_size: NA; d_call: NA; v_call: TRBV19; j_call: TRBJ2-2; cdr3_aa: CASSSGTNTGELFF; cdr3_nt: TGTGCCAGTAGTAGCGGGACTAACACCGGGGAGCTGTTTTTT
clone_size: NA; d_call: NA; v_call: TRBV10-3; j_call: TRBJ1-1; cdr3_aa: CAISGQVFMNTEAFF; cdr3_nt: TGTGCCATCAGTGGACAGGTTTTCATGAACACTGAAGCTTTCTTT
clone_size: NA; d_call: TRBD2; v_call: TRBV5-1; j_call: TRBJ2-1; cdr3_aa: CASSSGRASGEQFF; cdr3_nt: TGCGCCAGCAGCTCCGGGAGGGCCAGTGGTGAGCAGTTCTTC
clone_size: NA; d_call: NA; v_call: TRBV7-9; j_call: TRBJ2-7; cdr3_aa: CASTRGTFPYEQYF; cdr3_nt: TGTGCCAGCACGCGAGGGACATTCCCCTACGAGCAGTACTTC
clone_size: NA; d_call: TRBD2; v_call: TRBV5-5; j_call: TRBJ2-7; cdr3_aa: CASSPRWASGSLGYEQYF; cdr3_nt: TGTGCCAGCAGCCCTCGTTGGGCTAGCGGGAGTCTTGGGTACGAGCAGTACTTC
clone_size: NA; d_call: TRBD1; v_call: TRBV2; j_call: TRBJ2-7; cdr3_aa: CASSLDRGYEQYF; cdr3_nt: TGTGCCAGCAGCCTAGACAGGGGCTACGAGCAGTACTTC
clone_size: NA; d_call: NA; v_call: TRBV2; j_call: TRBJ2-1; cdr3_aa: CASNGGSTYNEQFF; cdr3_nt: TGTGCCAGCAACGGGGGATCCACCTACAATGAGCAGTTCTTC
clone_size: NA; d_call: NA; v_call: TRBV28; j_call: TRBJ2-7; cdr3_aa: CASTQGQAFYEQYF; cdr3_nt: TGTGCCAGCACCCAAGGGCAAGCGTTCTACGAGCAGTACTTC
clone_size: NA; d_call: NA; v_call: TRBV19; j_call: TRBJ1-2; cdr3_aa: CASSIDRKAYTF; cdr3_nt: TGTGCCAGTAGTATAGATCGCAAGGCGTACACCTTC
clone_size: NA; d_call: NA; v_call: TRBV7-6; j_call: TRBJ2-5; cdr3_aa: CASSFSPGSQETQYF; cdr3_nt: TGTGCCAGCAGCTTTTCACCAGGATCTCAAGAGACCCAGTACTTC
clone_size: NA; d_call: TRBD2; v_call: TRBV5-6; j_call: TRBJ2-7; cdr3_aa: CASSSLAGGFYEQYF; cdr3_nt: TGTGCCAGCAGCTCTTTAGCGGGAGGCTTCTACGAGCAGTACTTC
clone_size: NA; d_call: NA; v_call: TRBV11-2; j_call: TRBJ2-7; cdr3_aa: CASSLDPGMVSYEQYF; cdr3_nt: TGTGCCAGCAGCTTAGATCCAGGGATGGTCTCCTACGAGCAGTACTTC
clone_size: NA; d_call: NA; v_call: TRBV5-1; j_call: TRBJ2-7; cdr3_aa: CASTWSEGYEQYF; cdr3_nt: TGCGCCAGCACTTGGTCCGAGGGCTACGAGCAGTACTTC
clone_size: NA; d_call: TRBD1; v_call: TRBV4-1; j_call: TRBJ1-3; cdr3_aa: CASSQGQGAGNTIYF; cdr3_nt: TGCGCCAGCAGCCAAGGACAGGGGGCTGGAAACACCATATATTTT
clone_size: NA; d_call: TRBD1; v_call: TRBV5-1; j_call: TRBJ1-1; cdr3_aa: CASSPGQVDTEAFF; cdr3_nt: TGCGCCAGCAGCCCAGGACAGGTGGACACTGAAGCTTTCTTT
clone_size: NA; d_call: NA; v_call: TRBV7-9; j_call: TRBJ1-1; cdr3_aa: CASSLATDRMNTEAFF; cdr3_nt: TGTGCCAGCAGCTTAGCAACAGACAGGATGAACACTGAAGCTTTCTTT
clone_size: few; d_call: NA; v_call: TRBV12-3/TRBV12-4; j_call: TRBJ2-3; cdr3_aa: CASSLGNPDTQYF; cdr3_nt: TGTGCCAGCAGTTTAGGGAACCCAGATACGCAGTATTTT